These 27 T cell receptor beta chains were sequenced from one sample in a study of blood T cell repertoires in COVID-19. Sequenced by immunoSEQ multiplex PCR; TCRdb stores in-frame clones only, minus some. The sample yields about 140,000 clones, roughly 80% seen once. The specimen was peripheral blood. The receptor set was obtained from a man between 65 and 79 years old who had recovered from COVID-19.

The chain links TRBV19 to TRBJ2-7; 10 nucleotides line up with TRBD2. There are 14 residues in the CDR3. V dropped 5 bases and J dropped 6; count of bases not matched to a gene: 7. Germline V CDR1 and CDR2: LNHDA, SQIVND (reference sequence). The DNA for the CDR3 is TGTGCCAGTAGTGGAATAGCGGGAGGCTCCGAGCAGTACTTC. Protein product: CASSGIAGGSEQYF.

The chain couples TRBV19 to TRBJ1-6; 7 bases agree with TRBD1. V lost 6 bases to trimming and J lost 6 bases; unmatched junction nucleotides: 11. The germline V gene encodes CDR1 LNHDA and CDR2 SQIVND (reference sequence). The CDR3 contains 16 residues. The CDR3 loop reads CASREQGTASNSPLHF. The CDR3 DNA reads as TGTGCCAGTAGAGAACAAGGGACAGCCTCTAATTCACCCCTCCACTTT.

This chain connects TRBV4-3 to TRBJ1-5; 8 bases align to TRBD1. J was trimmed by 4 bases and V by 1 base; bases with no gene match: 3. The CDR3 has 15 residues. The germline V gene encodes CDR1 LGHNA and CDR2 YSLEER. The CDR3 protein is CASSQVQGANQPQHF. CDR3 nucleotide sequence: TGCGCCAGCAGCCAAGTTCAGGGGGCGAATCAGCCCCAGCATTTT.

This clone has only one observation. The chain has TRBV6-1 and TRBJ2-7; D ambiguous. The germline V and J ends were trimmed by 1 base and 2 bases, with 6 bases remaining between them. Per the germline V gene, CDR1 is MNHNS and CDR2 is SASEGT. The CDR3 has 13 amino acids. The CDR3 DNA reads as TGTGCCAGCAGTGAAGGGCTGCCCTACGAGCAGTACTTC. Translated: CASSEGLPYEQYF.

The genes are TRBV15 and TRBJ2-3; the match to TRBD2 covers 8 bases. Looked up from germline, CDR1 is LNHNV and CDR2 is YYDKDF (reference sequence). CDR3 length: 14 residues. V lost 8 bases, J lost 5 bases, and 9 bases stayed unmatched. For the CDR3, the DNA is TGTGCCACCGGGCTAGCGGGTGGCCGAGATACGCAGTATTTT. Its protein is CATGLAGGRDTQYF.

The gene calls are TRBV10-2 and TRBJ1-4, with D unclear. The V end was cut by 0 bases, the J end by 0 bases, with 8 bases between. The CDR3 loop spans 16 amino acids. Germline V gene data show CDR1 as WSHSY and CDR2 as SAAADI. The CDR3 region has the DNA TGCGCCAGCAGTGAGTCTCCGAGTGCAACTAATGAAAAACTGTTTTTT. Amino acid sequence: CASSESPSATNEKLFF.

V is TRBV6-5 and J is TRBJ2-3; 9 nucleotides agree with TRBD1. This CDR3 region has 14 residues. With 6 bases clipped from V and 8 bases from J, the junction kept 9 bases outside the gene matches. Germline CDR1 reads MNHEY; CDR2 reads SVGAGI. Written as DNA, the CDR3 is TGTGCCAGCAGGGGGGACAGGGTCAGAGGTACGCAGTATTTT. Encoded protein: CASRGDRVRGTQYF.

This clone was recorded once. CDR3 residues: CASSLSPGQIAFF. The CDR3 DNA sequence: TGTGCCAGCAGCTTGTCTCCGGGACAGATAGCTTTCTTT. This chain connects TRBV5-4 to TRBJ1-1; 7 bases agree with TRBD1. V shed 1 base, J shed 10 bases, and the junction held 7 bases outside the gene matches. The germline V gene has CDR1 SGHNT and CDR2 YYREEE (reference sequence). This CDR3 has 13 residues.

The sample holds a few counts of this clone. The chain joins TRBV7-9 to TRBJ2-2; D is possibly TRBD1 (5 bases). V was clipped by 4 bases and J by 3 bases, with 12 bases between them. The CDR3 has 15 amino acids. Germline V CDR1 and CDR2: SEHNR, FQNEAQ (reference sequence). CDR3 DNA sequence: TGTGCCAGCAGCTCGACAATGACAGACACCGGGGAGCTGTTTTTT. It translates to CASSSTMTDTGELFF.

The chain employs TRBV7-9 and TRBJ2-3; the D is unclear. CDR1 is SEHNR, CDR2 FQNEAQ, per germline (reference sequence). This CDR3 contains 18 residues. Trimming pared 1 base from V and 2 bases from J, leaving 19 bases between. The CDR3 nucleotides read TGTGCCAGCAGCTTAGTTGAGTTGCGTGGCGGTGCCACAGATACGCAGTATTTT. The encoded protein is CASSLVELRGGATDTQYF.

The genes are TRBV7-8 and TRBJ1-5, with D perhaps TRBD1 (5 bases). Germline assignment: CDR1 SGHVS and CDR2 FQNEAQ. The CDR3 totals 15 residues. V was trimmed by 5 bases and J by 2 bases, leaving 13 bases between them. The CDR3 reads CASSPQTAGNQPQHF. CDR3 sequence (DNA): TGTGCCAGCAGCCCGCAGACAGCCGGCAATCAGCCCCAGCATTTT.

The rearrangement links TRBV5-4 to TRBJ1-2; 7 bases are shared with TRBD1. The V and J ends lost 2 bases and 4 bases, in that order; junction bases with no gene match: 5. The CDR3 totals 14 residues. Germline values: CDR1 SGHNT, CDR2 YYREEE (reference sequence). CDR3 bases: TGTGCCAGCAGCTTTACAGGGGCGGTCTATGGCTACACCTTC. It translates to CASSFTGAVYGYTF.

V and J are TRBV5-8 and TRBJ2-1, with no clear D. This CDR3 region has 14 residues. The V end lost 2 bases, the J end lost 8 bases, and 14 bases lay between the germline ends. The germline CDR1 and CDR2 sequences are SGHTS and YDEGEE. The CDR3: CASSFQSVSHEQFF. CDR3 nucleotides: TGTGCCAGCAGCTTTCAGTCCGTCTCCCATGAGCAGTTCTTC.

The chain employs TRBV28 and TRBJ1-5; possibly TRBD1 for D (6 bases). The V gene lost 1 base and the J gene lost 0 bases, with 10 bases spanning the gap. CDR3 length: 16 residues. Germline V gene sequence: CDR1 MDHEN, CDR2 SYDVKM. In DNA form, the CDR3 reads TGTGCCAGCAGTTTATCGGGGGGCTATAGCAATCAGCCCCAGCATTTT. Translation gives CASSLSGGYSNQPQHF.

This chain uses TRBV6-5 with TRBJ2-1; TRBD2 matches at 7 bases. J gave up 4 bases and V 0 bases, and 6 bases lay outside the gene matches. Germline V CDR1 and CDR2: MNHEY, SVGAGI. The CDR3 totals 16 residues. The chain's CDR3 is CASSYSGLADYNEQFF. The CDR3 DNA sequence: TGTGCCAGCAGTTACTCGGGGCTAGCGGATTACAATGAGCAGTTCTTC.

The J gene is TRBJ2-1, the V gene TRBV5-5, with D hard to call. The germline V gene has CDR1 SGHKS and CDR2 YYEKEE (reference sequence). The CDR3 is 13 residues long. The V gene lost 2 bases and the J gene lost 6 bases, with 9 bases spanning the gap. For the CDR3, the DNA is TGTGCCAGCAGCTTATTACTTAGCAATGAGCAGTTCTTC. Residues: CASSLLLSNEQFF.

The chain carries TRBV2 and TRBJ2-1; D call uncertain. Per the germline V gene, CDR1 is SNHLY and CDR2 is FYNNEI. This CDR3 is built from 12 residues. Deletions cut 7 bases from V and 3 bases from J, with 7 bases between. In nucleotides, the CDR3 is TGTGCCAGCACGTACAACTACAATGAGCAGTTCTTC. This translates into CASTYNYNEQFF.

The chain carries TRBV5-1 and TRBJ1-1; D is unresolved. There are 15 residues in the CDR3. Trimming shortened V by 1 base and J by 0 bases, and 10 bases separated the two germline ends. Germline V lookup: CDR1 SGHRS, CDR2 YFSETQ. The CDR3 protein is CASSLSGNLNTEAFF. The CDR3 bases are TGCGCCAGCAGCTTGAGTGGCAACCTGAACACTGAAGCTTTCTTT.

The rearrangement joins TRBV27 to TRBJ1-3; D not resolved. The V end was cut by 4 bases, the J end by 2 bases, with 9 bases between. The germline V gene has CDR1 MNHEY and CDR2 SMNVEV (reference sequence). This CDR3 is built from 14 residues. The CDR3 protein is CASSSAGTGNTIYF. CDR3 nucleotide sequence: TGTGCCAGCAGTTCTGCGGGGACTGGAAACACCATATATTTT.

The V gene is TRBV4-3, the J gene TRBJ1-2, with 11 bases matching TRBD1. The CDR3 extends over 15 amino acids. Trimming took 1 base from V and 7 from J; bases not matched to a gene: 5. Germline lookup yields CDR1 LGHNA and CDR2 YSLEER. CDR3 nucleotide sequence: TGCGCCAGCAGCCAAGTAGGACAGGGGGCGTTTGGCTACACCTTC. Its protein product is CASSQVGQGAFGYTF.

The chain employs TRBV2 and TRBJ2-5, with a weak D call TRBD1 (6 bases). This CDR3 comprises 15 residues. Trimming pared 0 bases from V and 4 bases from J, leaving 12 bases between. The germline V gene encodes CDR1 SNHLY and CDR2 FYNNEI. CDR3 DNA: TGTGCCAGCAGTGAAGCGTCAGGGGCAGGAGAGACCCAGTACTTC. It encodes CASSEASGAGETQYF.

This clone is a singleton in its sample. This chain joins TRBV2 and TRBJ2-7; TRBD1 agrees at 8 bases. Losses at the gene ends were 1 base for V and 4 bases for J; bases not matched to a gene: 9. This CDR3 region has 16 residues. Germline lookup yields CDR1 SNHLY and CDR2 FYNNEI. The CDR3 region has the DNA TGTGCCAGCAGTGAAGGGGGATGGACAGGGTGGTACGAGCAGTACTTC. Protein: CASSEGGWTGWYEQYF.

This chain joins TRBV6-2 or TRBV6-3 and TRBJ2-6; 7 bases are shared with TRBD1. Germline CDR1 and CDR2: MNHEY and SVGEGT. V lost 5 bases and J lost 1; bases outside the gene matches: 8. This CDR3 is built from 17 residues. CDR3 nucleotides: TGTGCCAGCAGTACAGGGGCCTCACTGTCTGGGGCCAACGTCCTGACTTTC. This translates into CASSTGASLSGANVLTF.

This rearrangement joins TRBV12-5 to TRBJ2-7; D gene ambiguous. Germline V gene data show CDR1 as LGHNT and CDR2 as FRNRAP. The V end was cut by 4 bases, the J end by 4 bases, with 14 bases between. The CDR3 totals 14 residues. The CDR3 DNA sequence: TGTGCTAGTGGTTCTAGTGAGGCCACTTACGAGCAGTACTTC. This translates into CASGSSEATYEQYF.

The rearrangement joins TRBV11-2 to TRBJ2-7; D uncertain. Germline loops: CDR1 SGHAT, CDR2 FQNNGV. V was shortened by 4 bases and J by 0 bases, with 10 bases between the two germline ends. This CDR3 comprises 14 residues. The CDR3 loop reads CASSSRSYSYEQYF. CDR3 coding DNA: TGTGCCAGCAGCTCCCGTTCGTACTCCTACGAGCAGTACTTC.

The chain links TRBV3-1 (or the pseudogene TRBV3-2) to TRBJ2-7; possible D gene TRBD2, 6 bases. Germline V gene sequence: CDR1 LGHDT, CDR2 YNNKEL (reference sequence). V lost 0 bases and J 3 bases, leaving 21 bases between the germline ends. The CDR3 runs to 18 residues. The CDR3 nucleotides are TGTGCCAGCAGCCAAGATGCCCTTACAGGAGGGTCGGACTACGAGCAGTACTTC. Translation gives CASSQDALTGGSDYEQYF.

V usage is TRBV5-4 and J usage is TRBJ1-1, with 7 bases fitting TRBD1. The CDR3 consists of 15 residues. Germline CDR1 is SGHNT and CDR2 is YYREEE (reference sequence). V lost 3 bases and J lost 8; bases outside the gene matches: 13. CDR3: CASSSPGGPRDEAFF. CDR3 DNA sequence: TGTGCCAGCAGCTCACCAGGGGGTCCTCGCGACGAAGCTTTCTTT.